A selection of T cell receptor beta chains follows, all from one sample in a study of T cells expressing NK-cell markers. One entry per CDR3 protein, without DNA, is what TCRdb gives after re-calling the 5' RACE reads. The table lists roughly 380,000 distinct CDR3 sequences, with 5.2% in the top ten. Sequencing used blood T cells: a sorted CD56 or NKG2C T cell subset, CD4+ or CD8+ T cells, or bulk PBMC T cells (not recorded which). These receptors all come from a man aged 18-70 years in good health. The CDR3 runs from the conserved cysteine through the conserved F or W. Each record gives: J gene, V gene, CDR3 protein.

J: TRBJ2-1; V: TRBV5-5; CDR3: CASSWTGTSLYNEQFF
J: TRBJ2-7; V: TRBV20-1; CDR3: CSALGQGVGEQYF
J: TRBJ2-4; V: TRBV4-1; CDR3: CASSARGGAKNIQYF
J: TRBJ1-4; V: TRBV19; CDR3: CASNEGTTANEKLFF
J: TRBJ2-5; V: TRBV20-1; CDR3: CSAPRLAGGLETQYF
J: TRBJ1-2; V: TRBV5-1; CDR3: CASSIYGTTGYYGYTF
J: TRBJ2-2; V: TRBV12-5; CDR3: CASGLGPAAGELFF
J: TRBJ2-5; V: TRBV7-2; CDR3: CASSLGDREKETQYF
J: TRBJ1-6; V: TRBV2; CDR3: CASRTSGTGSSNSPLHF
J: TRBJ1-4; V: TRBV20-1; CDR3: CSARDITGPGEKLFF
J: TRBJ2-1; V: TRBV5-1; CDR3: CASGGHSYNEQFF
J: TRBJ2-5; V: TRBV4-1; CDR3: CASSQVLVQETQYF
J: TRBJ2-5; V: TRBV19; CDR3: CASSIPGRLKQETQYF
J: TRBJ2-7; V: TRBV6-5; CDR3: CASSYSQGRSYEQYF
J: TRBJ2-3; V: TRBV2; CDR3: CASSEPNLEGSDTQYF
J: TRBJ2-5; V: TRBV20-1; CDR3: CSARGLFSGGAQETQYF
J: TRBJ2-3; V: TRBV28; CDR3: CASKIGSLNTDTQYF
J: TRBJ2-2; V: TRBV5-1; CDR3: CASSPLSTGRRTGELFF
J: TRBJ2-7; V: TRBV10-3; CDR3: CAISSFNEQYF
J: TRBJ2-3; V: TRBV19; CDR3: CASKLGSNRYTDTQYF
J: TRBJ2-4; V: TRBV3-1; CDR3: CASSQDRQGPNIQYF
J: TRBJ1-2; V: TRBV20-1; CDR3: CSARGQGGRGYTF
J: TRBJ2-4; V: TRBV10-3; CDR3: CAISERAGLTLAKNIQYF
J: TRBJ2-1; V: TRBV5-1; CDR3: CASSLLSVADEQFF
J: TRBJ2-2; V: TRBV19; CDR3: CASSTPRDRGRYYTGELFF
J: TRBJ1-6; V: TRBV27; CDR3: CASRPGTVNSPLHF
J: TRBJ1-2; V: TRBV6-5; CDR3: CASSYLQGASAAYGYTF
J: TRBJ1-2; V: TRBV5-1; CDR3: CASSLQGAVNYGYTF
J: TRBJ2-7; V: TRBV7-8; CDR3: CASSLLAQGAKDEQYF
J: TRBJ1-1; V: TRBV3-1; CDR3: CASSRTARSTEAFF
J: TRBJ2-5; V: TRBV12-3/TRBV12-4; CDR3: CASSLVDRDREETQYF
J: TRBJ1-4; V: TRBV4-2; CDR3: CASSHEPGHNKEKLFF
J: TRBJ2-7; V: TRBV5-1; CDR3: CASSPDRGLREQYF
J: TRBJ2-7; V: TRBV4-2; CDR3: CASSQEYGKGQYF
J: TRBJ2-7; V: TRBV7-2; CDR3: CASSLERRGQSYEQYF
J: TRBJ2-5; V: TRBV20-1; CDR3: CSVSKAGGKRETQYF
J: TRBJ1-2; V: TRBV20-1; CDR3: CSAQRTNYGYTF
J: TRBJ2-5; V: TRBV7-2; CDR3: CASSLARTSGAQETQYF
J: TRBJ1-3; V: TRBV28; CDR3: CASSSRAGRTGNTIYF
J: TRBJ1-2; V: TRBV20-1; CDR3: CSASRRGSNYGYTF
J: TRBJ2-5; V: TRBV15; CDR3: CATSRDMAGSETQYF